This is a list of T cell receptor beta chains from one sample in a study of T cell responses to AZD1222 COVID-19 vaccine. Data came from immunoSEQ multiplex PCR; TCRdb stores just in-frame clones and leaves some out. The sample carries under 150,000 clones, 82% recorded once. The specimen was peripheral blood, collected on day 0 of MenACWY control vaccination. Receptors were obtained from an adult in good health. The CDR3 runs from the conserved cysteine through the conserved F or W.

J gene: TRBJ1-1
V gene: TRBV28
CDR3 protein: CASGITGGMNTEAFF

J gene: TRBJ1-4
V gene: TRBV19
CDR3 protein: CASGAAHLSNEKLFF

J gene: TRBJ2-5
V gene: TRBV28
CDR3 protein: CASSLVSPPETQYF

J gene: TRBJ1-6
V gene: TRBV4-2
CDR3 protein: CASSPQGSDNSPLHF

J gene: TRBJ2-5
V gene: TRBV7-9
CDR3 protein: CASRLSAGGETQYF

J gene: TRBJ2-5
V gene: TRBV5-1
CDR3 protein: CASSWRGVEETQYF

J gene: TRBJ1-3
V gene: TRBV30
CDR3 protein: CAWSVPGIGNTIYF

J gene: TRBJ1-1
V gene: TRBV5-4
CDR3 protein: CASSSPGTPNTEAFF

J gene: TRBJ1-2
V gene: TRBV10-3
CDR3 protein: CAISVGRDYTF

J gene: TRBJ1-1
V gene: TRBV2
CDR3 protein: CASRPKQGLYTEAFF

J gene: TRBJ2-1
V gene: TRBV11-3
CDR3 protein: CASSPAGTSGYNEQFF

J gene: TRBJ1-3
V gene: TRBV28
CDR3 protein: CASSSGGTPAPGNTIYF

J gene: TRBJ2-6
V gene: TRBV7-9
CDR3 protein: CASSKGYSGANVLTF

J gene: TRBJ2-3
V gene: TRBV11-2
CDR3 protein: CASSPGTSVGTDTQYF

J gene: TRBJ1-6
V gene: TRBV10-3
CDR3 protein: CAISAGSSYNSPLHF

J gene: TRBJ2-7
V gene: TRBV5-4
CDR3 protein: CASGRQGSSYEQYF

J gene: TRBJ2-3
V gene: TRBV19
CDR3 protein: CASTEGAAGNTQYF

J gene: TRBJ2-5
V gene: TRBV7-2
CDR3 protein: CASSPDRGRQETQYF

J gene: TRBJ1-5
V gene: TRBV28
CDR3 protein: CASTWTNQPQHF

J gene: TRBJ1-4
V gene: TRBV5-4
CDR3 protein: CASSLDGGVEKLFF

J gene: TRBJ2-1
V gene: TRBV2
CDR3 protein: CASSILQGARNEQFF

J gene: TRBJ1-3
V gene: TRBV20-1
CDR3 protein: CSATGGNTIYF